The entry below gives a single T cell receptor (beta chain) sequence along with its context. The entry originates in a study of blood T cell repertoires in COVID-19. Study context: Samples of COVID-19 (acute and convalescent) were obtained from the United States, Italy and Spain. The cDNA or gDNA used as material had been derived from T cells, B-cell-depleted T cells, or PBMCs.

V lost 1 base and J 2 bases, leaving 5 bases between the germline ends. Germline CDR1 is SGHTA and CDR2 is FQGTGA. The CDR3 is made up of 13 amino acids. Per the authors' pipeline: Estimates of nucleated cell counts were drawn from the amplification of reference gene primers. Using immunoSEQ multiplex PCR, the repertoire was profiled, and TCRdb retains in-frame clones only, with some absent. Clonal size and the V and J genes are those of that table, whereas D and trimming came from the DNA. The sample lists around 250,000 clones; roughly nine tenths were seen once. The origin of this receptor is a man aged 55 to 70 with acute or convalescent COVID-19. The genes are TRBV7-3 and TRBJ1-2; no reliable D call. The sequenced sample consisted of peripheral blood. This CDR3 is CASSLSRNYGYTF. CDR3 sequence (DNA): TGTGCCAGCAGCTTAAGCCGGAACTATGGCTACACCTTC.